This TCR beta chain originates from a study of T cells in Graves' hyperthyroidism and ophthalmopathy. Concerning this clonotype: Its antigen is still unknown.

Researchers took RNA transcripts and amplified the TCR beta CDR3 regions from them. TCR CDR3 regions were first amplified by RT-PCR with HTBI primers. TCRdb redid the calling of the multiplex PCR reads with MiXCR, one entry per CDR3 protein. The sample carries 500,000 to 650,000 distinct CDR3 sequences, 11% to 15% recorded once. The germline CDR1 and CDR2 sequences are ENHRY and SYGVKD. Trimming pared 5 bases from V and 2 bases from J, leaving 19 bases between. The CDR3 sequence is 16 residues long. The study's findings and limits: Ophthalmopathy cases were set apart from stable hyperthyroidism by a 13 V-J model.

The clonotype was recovered from a woman aged 40 to 50 with Graves' hyperthyroidism. The sample comprised blood. This sequence joins TRBV10-3 and TRBJ2-7; possibly TRBD2 for D (6 bases). CDR3 region: CAISKKAGTLTYEQYF. The CDR3 DNA follows: TGTGCCATCAGTAAAAAGGCCGGGACTTTGACCTACGAGCAGTACTTC.